The clone carrying this T cell receptor (beta chain) was recorded only once. This specimen comes from a study of blood T cell repertoires in COVID-19. Across the whole study: The analysed material was cDNA or gDNA that came from T cells, B-cell-depleted T cells, or PBMCs.

Germline-derived CDR1 and CDR2 are MNHEY and SVGEGT. With V trimmed by 5 bases and J by 4 bases, 5 bases remained unmatched. The CDR3 has 14 amino acids. This table comes from immunoSEQ multiplex PCR, and its TCRdb copy is limited to in-frame clones, with some not included. The table has about 140,000 clones, roughly 84% seen once. The TCR comes from a human donor in a cohort sampled during active COVID-19. The chain carries TRBV6-2 or TRBV6-3 and TRBJ1-5; 7 nucleotides agree with TRBD1. The sequenced sample was peripheral blood. CDR3 amino acids: CASSRQGSNQPQHF. The DNA of the CDR3 is TGTGCCAGCAGTCGACAGGGTTCAAATCAGCCCCAGCATTTT.